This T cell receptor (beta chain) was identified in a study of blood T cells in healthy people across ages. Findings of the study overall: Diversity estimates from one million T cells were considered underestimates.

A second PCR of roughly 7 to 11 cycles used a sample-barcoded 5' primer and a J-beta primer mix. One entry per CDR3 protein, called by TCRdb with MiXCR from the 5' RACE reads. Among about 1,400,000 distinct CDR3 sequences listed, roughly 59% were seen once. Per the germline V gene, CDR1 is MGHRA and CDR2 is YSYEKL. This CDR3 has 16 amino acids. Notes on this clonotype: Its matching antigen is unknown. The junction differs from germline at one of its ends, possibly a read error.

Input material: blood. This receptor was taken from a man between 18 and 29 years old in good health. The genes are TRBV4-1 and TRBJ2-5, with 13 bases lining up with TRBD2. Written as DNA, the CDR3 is TGCGCCAGCAGCTACACCGGGACTAGCGGGAAAGAGATCCAGTACTTC. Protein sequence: CASSYTGTSGKEIQYF.